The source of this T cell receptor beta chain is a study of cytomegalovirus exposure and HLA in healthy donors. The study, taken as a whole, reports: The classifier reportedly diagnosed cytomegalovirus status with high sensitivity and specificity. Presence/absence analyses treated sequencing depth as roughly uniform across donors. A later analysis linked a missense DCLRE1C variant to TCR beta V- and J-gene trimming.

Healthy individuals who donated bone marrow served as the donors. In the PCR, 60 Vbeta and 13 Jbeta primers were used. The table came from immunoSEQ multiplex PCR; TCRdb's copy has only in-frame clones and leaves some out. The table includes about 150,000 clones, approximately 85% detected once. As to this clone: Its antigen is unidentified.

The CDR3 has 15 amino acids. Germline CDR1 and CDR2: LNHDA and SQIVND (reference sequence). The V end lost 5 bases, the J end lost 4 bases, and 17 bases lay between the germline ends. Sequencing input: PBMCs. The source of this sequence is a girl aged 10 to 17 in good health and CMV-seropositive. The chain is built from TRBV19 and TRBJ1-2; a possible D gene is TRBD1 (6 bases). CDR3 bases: TGTGCCAGTAGTCCCTCTCGGGGGGCGAGCTATGGCTACACCTTC. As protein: CASSPSRGASYGYTF.